The entry that follows covers one TCR beta chain sequence. The CDR3 does not end in the conserved phenylalanine or tryptophan, so this is likely a read error. This record comes from a study of blood T cells in healthy people across ages. Trimming took 0 bases from V and 3 from J, leaving 8 bases between them. The CDR3 length is 14 residues. Per germline, CDR1 ENHRY and CDR2 SYGVKD. The authors ran a second PCR of 7 to 11 cycles using a sample-barcoded 5' primer and a J-beta primer mix. Every cDNA molecule carried a tag from a template-switch adaptor bearing 12 random nucleotides. Every sample produced at least 2.5 million CDR3-containing paired-end reads. TCRdb re-called the 5' RACE reads with MiXCR, one entry per CDR3 protein. Among about 590,000 distinct CDR3 sequences listed, less than 35% were seen once. Individuals who donated were healthy Caucasians from Russia aged roughly 6 to 100.

This clonotype was obtained from a woman older than 75 in good health. The chain employs TRBV10-3 and TRBJ1-1; the D is unclear. The source material was blood. The CDR3 is CAISESDTYTEAFV. The DNA of the CDR3 is TGTGCCATCAGTGAGTCCGACACTTACACTGAAGCTTTCGTT.